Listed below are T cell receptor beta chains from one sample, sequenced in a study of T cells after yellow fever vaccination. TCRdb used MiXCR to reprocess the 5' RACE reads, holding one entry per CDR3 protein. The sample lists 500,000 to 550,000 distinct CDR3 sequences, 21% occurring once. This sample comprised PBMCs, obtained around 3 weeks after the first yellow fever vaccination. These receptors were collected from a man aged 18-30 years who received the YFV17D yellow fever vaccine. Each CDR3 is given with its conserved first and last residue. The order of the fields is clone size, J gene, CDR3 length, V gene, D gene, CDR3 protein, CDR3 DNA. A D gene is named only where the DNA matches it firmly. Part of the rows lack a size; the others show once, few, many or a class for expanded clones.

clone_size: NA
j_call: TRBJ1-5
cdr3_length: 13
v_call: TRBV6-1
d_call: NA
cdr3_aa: CASSPGNMEPQHF
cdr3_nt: TGTGCCAGCAGTCCGGGTAACATGGAGCCCCAGCATTTT

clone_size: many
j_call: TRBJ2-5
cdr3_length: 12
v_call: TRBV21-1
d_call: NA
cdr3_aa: CATSARQETQYF
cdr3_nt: TGTGCCACCTCGGCCCGCCAAGAGACCCAGTACTTC

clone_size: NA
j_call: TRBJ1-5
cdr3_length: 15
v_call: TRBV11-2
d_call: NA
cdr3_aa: CASSRGSESNQPQHF
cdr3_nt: TGTGCCAGCAGCCGGGGGTCAGAGAGCAATCAGCCCCAGCATTTT

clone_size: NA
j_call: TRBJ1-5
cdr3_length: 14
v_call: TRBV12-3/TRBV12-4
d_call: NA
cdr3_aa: CASSTGFGNQPQHF
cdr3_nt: TGTGCCAGCAGTACAGGGTTCGGCAATCAGCCCCAGCATTTT

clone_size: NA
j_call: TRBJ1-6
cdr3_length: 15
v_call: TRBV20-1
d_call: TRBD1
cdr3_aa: CSVRTGGSYNSPLHF
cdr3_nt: TGCAGTGTAAGGACAGGGGGTTCCTATAATTCACCCCTCCACTTT

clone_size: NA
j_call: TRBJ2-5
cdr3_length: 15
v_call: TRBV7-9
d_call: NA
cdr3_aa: CASSRVWGSGETQYF
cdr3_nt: TGTGCCAGCAGCCGTGTATGGGGGTCGGGGGAGACCCAGTACTTC

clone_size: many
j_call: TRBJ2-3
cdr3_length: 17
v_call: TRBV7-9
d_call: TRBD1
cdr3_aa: CASSLAGQSHHTDTLYF
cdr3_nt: TGTGCCAGCAGCTTAGCGGGACAGTCTCATCACACAGATACGCTGTATTTT

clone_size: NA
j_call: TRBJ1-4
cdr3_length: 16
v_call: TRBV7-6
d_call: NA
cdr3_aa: CASSSRGKTGNEKLFF
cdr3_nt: TGTGCCAGCAGCTCTAGGGGGAAAACAGGGAATGAAAAACTGTTTTTT

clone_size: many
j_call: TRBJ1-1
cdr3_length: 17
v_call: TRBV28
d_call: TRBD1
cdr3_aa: CASRVTGTGGLSTEAFF
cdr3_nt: TGTGCCAGCCGAGTTACCGGGACAGGGGGACTTTCAACTGAAGCTTTCTTT

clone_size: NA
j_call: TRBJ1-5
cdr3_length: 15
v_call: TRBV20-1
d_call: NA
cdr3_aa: CSASPRGREDQPQHF
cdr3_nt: TGCAGTGCTTCCCCCCGGGGCAGGGAGGATCAGCCCCAGCATTTT

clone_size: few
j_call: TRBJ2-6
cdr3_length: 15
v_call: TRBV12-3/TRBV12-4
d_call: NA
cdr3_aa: CASSPNLAGANVLTF
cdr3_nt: TGTGCCAGCAGTCCGAACTTAGCTGGGGCCAACGTCCTGACTTTC

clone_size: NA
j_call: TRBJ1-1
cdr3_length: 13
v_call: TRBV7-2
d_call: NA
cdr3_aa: CASSSAPNTEAFF
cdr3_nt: TGTGCCAGCAGCTCTGCCCCTAACACTGAAGCTTTCTTT

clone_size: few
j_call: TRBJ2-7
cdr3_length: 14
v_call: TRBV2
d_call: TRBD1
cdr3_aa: CASEEQGASYEQYF
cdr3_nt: TGTGCCAGCGAGGAACAGGGGGCTTCCTACGAGCAGTACTTC

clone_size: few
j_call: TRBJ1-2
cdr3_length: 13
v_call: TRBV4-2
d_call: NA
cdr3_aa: CASSQADSRGYTF
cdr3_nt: TGTGCCAGCAGCCAAGCGGACTCTCGGGGCTACACCTTC

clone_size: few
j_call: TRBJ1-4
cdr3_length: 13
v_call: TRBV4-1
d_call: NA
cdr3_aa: CASSHSGAEKLFF
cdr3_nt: TGCGCCAGCAGCCATTCAGGAGCTGAAAAACTGTTTTTT

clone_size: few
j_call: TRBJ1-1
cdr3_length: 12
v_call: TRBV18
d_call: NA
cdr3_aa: CASSSYGSEAFF
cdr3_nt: TGTGCCAGCTCATCTTACGGCTCTGAAGCTTTCTTT

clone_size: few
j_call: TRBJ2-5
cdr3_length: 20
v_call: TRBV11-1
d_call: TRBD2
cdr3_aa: CASSLQNRGGLGYDQETQYF
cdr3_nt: TGTGCCAGCAGCTTACAGAATCGCGGGGGACTTGGTTATGACCAAGAGACCCAGTACTTC

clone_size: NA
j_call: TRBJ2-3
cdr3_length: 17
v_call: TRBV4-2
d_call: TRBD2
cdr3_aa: CASSQEERGFGTDTQYF
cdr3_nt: TGTGCCAGCAGCCAAGAGGAGCGGGGCTTCGGCACAGATACGCAGTATTTT

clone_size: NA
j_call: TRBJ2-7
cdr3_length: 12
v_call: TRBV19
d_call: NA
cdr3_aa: CASSDGSGEQYF
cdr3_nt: TGTGCCAGTTCTGACGGTTCGGGCGAGCAGTACTTC

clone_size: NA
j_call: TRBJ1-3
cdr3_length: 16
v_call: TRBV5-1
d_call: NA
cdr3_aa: CASSLEGPRKGNTIYF
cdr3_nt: TGCGCCAGCAGCTTGGAAGGGCCCCGGAAGGGAAACACCATATATTTT

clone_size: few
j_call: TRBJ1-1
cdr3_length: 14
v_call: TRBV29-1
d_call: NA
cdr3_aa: CSAKGPGMNTEAFF
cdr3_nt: TGCAGCGCCAAGGGACCTGGGATGAACACTGAAGCTTTCTTT

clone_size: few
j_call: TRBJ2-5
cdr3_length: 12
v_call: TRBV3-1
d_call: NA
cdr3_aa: CASSQESETQYF
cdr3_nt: TGTGCCAGCAGCCAAGAGAGTGAGACCCAGTACTTC

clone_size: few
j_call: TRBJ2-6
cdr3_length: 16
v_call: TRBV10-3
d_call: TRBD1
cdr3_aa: CAISGQGGSGANVLTF
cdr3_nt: TGTGCCATTTCGGGACAGGGGGGCTCTGGGGCCAACGTCCTGACTTTC

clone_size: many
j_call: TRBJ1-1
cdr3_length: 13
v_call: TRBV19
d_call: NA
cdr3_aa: CASSIGGNAEAFF
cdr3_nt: TGTGCCAGTAGTATAGGAGGGAATGCTGAAGCTTTCTTT

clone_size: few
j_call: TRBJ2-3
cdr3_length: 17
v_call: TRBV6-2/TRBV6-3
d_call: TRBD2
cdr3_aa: CASSDLRGRLNTDTQYF
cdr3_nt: TGTGCCAGCAGTGACCTGCGGGGGAGGCTAAACACAGATACGCAGTATTTT

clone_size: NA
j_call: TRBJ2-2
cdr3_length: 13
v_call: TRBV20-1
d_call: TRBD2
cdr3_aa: CSARTSHTGELFF
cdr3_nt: TGCAGTGCACGGACTAGCCACACCGGGGAGCTGTTTTTT

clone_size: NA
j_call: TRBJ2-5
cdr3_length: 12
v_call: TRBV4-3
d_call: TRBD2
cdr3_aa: CASSQGGGTIHF
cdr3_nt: TGCGCCAGCAGCCAAGGGGGGGGGACTATTCACTTC

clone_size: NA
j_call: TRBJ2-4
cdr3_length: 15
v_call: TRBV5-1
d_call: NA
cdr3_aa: CASSLSSAAKNIQYF
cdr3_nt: TGCGCCAGCAGCTTGTCTAGCGCGGCCAAAAACATTCAGTACTTC

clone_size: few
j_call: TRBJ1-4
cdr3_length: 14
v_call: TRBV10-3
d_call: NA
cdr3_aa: CAISESGVNEKLFF
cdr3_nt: TGTGCCATCAGTGAGTCGGGGGTGAATGAAAAACTGTTTTTT

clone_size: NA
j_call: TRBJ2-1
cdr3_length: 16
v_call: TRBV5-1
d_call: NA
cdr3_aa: CASTELKRSSYNEQFF
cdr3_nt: TGCGCCAGCACGGAACTTAAGCGTAGCTCCTACAATGAGCAGTTCTTC

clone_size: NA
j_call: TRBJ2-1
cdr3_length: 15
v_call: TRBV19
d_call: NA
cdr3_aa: CASTPRGMGYNEQFF
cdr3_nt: TGTGCCAGTACCCCCCGGGGAATGGGGTACAATGAGCAGTTCTTC

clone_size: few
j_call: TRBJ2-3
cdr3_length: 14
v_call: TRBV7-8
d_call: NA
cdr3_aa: CASSGGRESDTQYF
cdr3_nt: TGTGCCAGCAGCGGGGGGCGGGAGTCAGATACGCAGTATTTT

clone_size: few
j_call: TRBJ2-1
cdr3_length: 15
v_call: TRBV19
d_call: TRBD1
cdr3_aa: CASSMTGQGLGEQFF
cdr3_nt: TGTGCCAGTAGTATGACGGGACAGGGTTTGGGTGAGCAGTTCTTC

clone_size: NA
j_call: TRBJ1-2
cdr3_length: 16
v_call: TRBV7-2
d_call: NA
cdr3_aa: CASSPMRGMGNYGYTF
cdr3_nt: TGTGCCAGCAGCCCAATGCGGGGGATGGGGAACTATGGCTACACCTTC

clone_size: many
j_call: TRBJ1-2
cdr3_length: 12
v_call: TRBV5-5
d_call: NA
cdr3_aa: CASSYSERGYTF
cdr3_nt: TGTGCCAGCAGCTACTCCGAACGGGGCTACACCTTC

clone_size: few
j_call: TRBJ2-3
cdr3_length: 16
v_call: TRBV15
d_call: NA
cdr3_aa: CATSRVARGGTDTQYF
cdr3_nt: TGTGCCACCAGCAGAGTTGCAAGGGGGGGCACAGATACGCAGTATTTT

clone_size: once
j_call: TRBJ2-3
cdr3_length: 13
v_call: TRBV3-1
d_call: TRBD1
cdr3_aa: CASSWQGADTQYF
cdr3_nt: TGTGCCAGCAGCTGGCAGGGGGCGGATACGCAGTATTTT

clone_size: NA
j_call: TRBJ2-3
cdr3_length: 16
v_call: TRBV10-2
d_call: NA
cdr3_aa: CASSEKGGASTDTQYF
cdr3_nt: TGCGCCAGCAGTGAAAAGGGGGGGGCCTCCACAGATACGCAGTATTTT

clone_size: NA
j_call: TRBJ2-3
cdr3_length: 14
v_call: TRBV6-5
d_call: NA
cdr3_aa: CASSLRQAADTQYF
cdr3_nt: TGTGCCAGCAGTTTACGACAGGCCGCAGATACGCAGTATTTT

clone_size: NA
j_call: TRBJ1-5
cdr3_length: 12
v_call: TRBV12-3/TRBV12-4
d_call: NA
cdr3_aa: CASRQGYQPQHF
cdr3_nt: TGTGCCAGCAGGCAGGGGTACCAGCCCCAGCATTTT

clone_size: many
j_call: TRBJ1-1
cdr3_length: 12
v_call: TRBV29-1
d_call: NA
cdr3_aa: CSVEWGTTEAFF
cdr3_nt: TGCAGCGTTGAGTGGGGGACCACTGAAGCTTTCTTT

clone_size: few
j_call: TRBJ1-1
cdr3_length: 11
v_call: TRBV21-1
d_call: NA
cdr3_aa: CATDPGTEAFF
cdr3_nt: TGTGCCACCGATCCAGGAACTGAAGCTTTCTTT

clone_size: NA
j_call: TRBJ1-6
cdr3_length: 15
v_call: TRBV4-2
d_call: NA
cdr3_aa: CASSQGLDTRRSLHF
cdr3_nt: TGTGCCAGCAGCCAAGGCCTGGACACCAGACGGTCCCTCCACTTT

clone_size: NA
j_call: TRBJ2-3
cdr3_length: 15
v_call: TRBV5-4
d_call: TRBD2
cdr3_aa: CASSASAGTTDTQYF
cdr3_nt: TGTGCCAGCAGCGCCTCAGCGGGGACCACAGATACGCAGTATTTT

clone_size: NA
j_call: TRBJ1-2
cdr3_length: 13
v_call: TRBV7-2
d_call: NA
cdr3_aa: CASSLVPADGYTF
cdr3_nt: TGTGCCAGCAGCTTAGTCCCGGCCGATGGCTACACCTTC

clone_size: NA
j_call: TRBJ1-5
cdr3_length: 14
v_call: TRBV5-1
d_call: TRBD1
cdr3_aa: CASSPGTGLQPQHF
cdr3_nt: TGCGCCAGCAGCCCCGGGACAGGGCTACAGCCCCAGCATTTT

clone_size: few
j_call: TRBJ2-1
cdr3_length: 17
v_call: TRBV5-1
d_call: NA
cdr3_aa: CASSLVWVASFYNEQFF
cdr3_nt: TGCGCCAGCAGCTTGGTTTGGGTTGCAAGTTTCTACAATGAGCAGTTCTTC

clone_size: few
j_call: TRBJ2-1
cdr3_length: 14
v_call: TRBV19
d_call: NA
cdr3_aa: CASSMTLESNEQFF
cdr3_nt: TGTGCCAGTAGTATGACCCTGGAGAGCAATGAGCAGTTCTTC

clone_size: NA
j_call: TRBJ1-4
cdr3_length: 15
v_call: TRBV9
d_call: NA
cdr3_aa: CASSAREGSNEKLFF
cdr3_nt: TGTGCCAGCAGCGCGAGAGAGGGATCTAATGAAAAACTGTTTTTT

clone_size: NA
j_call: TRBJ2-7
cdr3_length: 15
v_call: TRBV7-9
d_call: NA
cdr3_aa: CASGPWLDGTYEQYF
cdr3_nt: TGTGCCAGCGGACCTTGGCTTGACGGGACCTACGAGCAGTACTTC

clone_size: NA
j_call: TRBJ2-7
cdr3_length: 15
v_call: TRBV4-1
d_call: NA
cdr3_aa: CASSRSPSTRIEQYF
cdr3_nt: TGCGCCAGCAGCCGGTCCCCCAGTACGAGAATCGAGCAGTACTTC

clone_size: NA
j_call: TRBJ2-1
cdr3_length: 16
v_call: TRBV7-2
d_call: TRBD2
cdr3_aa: CASSRPLAGVGNEQFF
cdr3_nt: TGTGCCAGCAGCCGCCCACTAGCGGGGGTCGGGAATGAGCAGTTCTTC

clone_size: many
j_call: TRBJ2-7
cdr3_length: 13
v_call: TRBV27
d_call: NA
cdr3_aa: CASSRGNAYEQYF
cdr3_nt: TGTGCCAGCAGCAGGGGTAATGCCTACGAGCAGTACTTC

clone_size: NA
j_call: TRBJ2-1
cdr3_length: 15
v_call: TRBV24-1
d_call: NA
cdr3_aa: CATQARGGYYNEQFF
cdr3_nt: TGTGCCACCCAAGCGAGGGGGGGCTACTACAATGAGCAGTTCTTC

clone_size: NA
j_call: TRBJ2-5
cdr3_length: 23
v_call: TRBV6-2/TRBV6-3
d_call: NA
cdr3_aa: CASSPDRQNTATGEARHQETQYF
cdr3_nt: TGTGCCAGCAGTCCCGACCGCCAGAACACCGCGACAGGAGAGGCGCGTCACCAAGAGACCCAGTACTTC

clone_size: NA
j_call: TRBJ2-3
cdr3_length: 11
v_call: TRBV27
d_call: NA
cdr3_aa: CASRGAHTQYF
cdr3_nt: TGTGCCAGCAGGGGGGCACATACGCAGTATTTT

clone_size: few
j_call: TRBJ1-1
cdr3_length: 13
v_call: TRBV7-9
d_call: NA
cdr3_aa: CASSSREGTEAFF
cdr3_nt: TGTGCCAGCAGCTCCAGAGAAGGCACTGAAGCTTTCTTT